Detailed here is one T cell receptor beta chain. What it binds is not known. This specimen belongs to a study of cytomegalovirus exposure and HLA in healthy donors. Regarding the study as a whole: It was reported that the classifier diagnosed cytomegalovirus status with high specificity and sensitivity in both the original and validation cohorts. Later analysis found that TCR beta chains associated with HLA were more clonally expanded than other, equally common chains.

Sampled while nominally healthy, donors likely had unrecorded immune exposures. The CDR3 consists of 16 residues. Per germline, CDR1 ENHRY and CDR2 SYGVKD. V shed 0 bases, J shed 6 bases, and the junction held 9 bases outside the gene matches. A multiplex PCR was run with 60 Vbeta primers and 13 Jbeta primers. The protocol was immunoSEQ multiplex PCR, while the TCRdb copy is restricted to in-frame clones and leaves out a portion. The sample shows 200,000 or so clones, and 0.65% to 0.75% sits with its ten largest clones. The chain uses TRBV10-3 and TRBJ2-3; 7 bases align to TRBD1. The sequence came from a boy aged 5 to 17 in good health and CMV-seronegative. The sample was PBMCs. The DNA of the CDR3 is TGTGCCATCAGTGAGTCGGGACAGCGTGCATGGGATACGCAGTATTTT. This gives the protein CAISESGQRAWDTQYF.